This T cell receptor beta chain was captured in a study of T cells in Graves' hyperthyroidism and ophthalmopathy. This clonotype was seen ten or more times. The target antigen is unknown. RNA transcripts were the template for amplifying TCR beta CDR3 regions. Researchers ran a first-round RT-PCR on the TCR CDR3 using the HTBI primer set. One entry per CDR3 protein, called by TCRdb with MiXCR from the multiplex PCR reads. The table lists around 400,000 distinct CDR3 sequences, roughly 15% of them singletons. Germline CDR1 and CDR2: MNHNS and SASEGT. Trimming removed 3 bases from V and 0 bases from J, with 7 bases in between. The CDR3 consists of 14 residues. Among ophthalmopathy patients, the Clinical Activity Score reached at least 3, the NOSPECS grade reached at least 4, and duration remained under 3 months. A 10 ml volume of fresh peripheral blood provided the PBMCs. Notes on the study in general: Blood held most thyroid clonotypes expanded above 0.001 frequency.

This TCR was recovered from a woman aged 55-69 years with Graves' ophthalmopathy. The sample taken for sequencing was blood. V usage is TRBV6-1 and J usage is TRBJ2-3; the D is unclear. CDR3 sequence reads: CASSDGYSTDTQYF. The DNA of the CDR3 is TGTGCCAGCAGTGATGGCTACAGCACAGATACGCAGTATTTT.